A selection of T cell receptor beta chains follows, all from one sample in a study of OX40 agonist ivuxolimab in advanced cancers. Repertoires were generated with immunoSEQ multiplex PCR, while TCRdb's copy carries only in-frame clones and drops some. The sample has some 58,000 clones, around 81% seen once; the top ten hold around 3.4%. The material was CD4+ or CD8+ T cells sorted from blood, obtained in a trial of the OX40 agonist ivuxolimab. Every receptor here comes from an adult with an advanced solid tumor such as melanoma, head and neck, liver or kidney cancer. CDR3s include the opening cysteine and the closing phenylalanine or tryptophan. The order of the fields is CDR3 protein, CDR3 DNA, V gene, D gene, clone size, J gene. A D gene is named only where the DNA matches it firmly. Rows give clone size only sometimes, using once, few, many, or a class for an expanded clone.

CDR3aa: CASSLVQDRLYGYTF
CDR3nt: TGTGCCAGCAGCTTAGTCCAAGACAGGCTCTATGGCTACACCTTC
v_gene: TRBV7-9
d_gene: .
abundance: .
j_gene: TRBJ1-2

CDR3aa: CASSVDSVGNTIYF
CDR3nt: TGTGCCAGCAGCGTCGACAGCGTTGGAAACACCATATATTTT
v_gene: TRBV5-5
d_gene: .
abundance: .
j_gene: TRBJ1-3

CDR3aa: CASSSGRGYEQYF
CDR3nt: TGTGCCAGTAGTAGCGGGAGGGGCTACGAGCAGTACTTC
v_gene: TRBV19
d_gene: TRBD2
abundance: few
j_gene: TRBJ2-7

CDR3aa: CASSLVGTGANVLTF
CDR3nt: TGTGCCAGCAGCTTGGTAGGGACCGGGGCCAACGTCCTGACTTTC
v_gene: TRBV5-6
d_gene: .
abundance: .
j_gene: TRBJ2-6

CDR3aa: CASSLFGGGEETQYF
CDR3nt: TGTGCCAGCAGCTTATTCGGAGGGGGAGAAGAGACCCAGTACTTC
v_gene: TRBV7-9
d_gene: .
abundance: .
j_gene: TRBJ2-5

CDR3aa: CASSWGLNTEAFF
CDR3nt: TGCGCCAGCAGCTGGGGGTTGAACACTGAAGCTTTCTTT
v_gene: TRBV5-1
d_gene: .
abundance: .
j_gene: TRBJ1-1

CDR3aa: CASSPRWQNSYEQYF
CDR3nt: TGCGCCAGCAGCCCCAGGTGGCAGAACTCCTACGAGCAGTACTTC
v_gene: TRBV5-1
d_gene: .
abundance: .
j_gene: TRBJ2-7

CDR3aa: CASSRSPGGTEQYF
CDR3nt: TGTGCCAGCAGTCGTAGCCCAGGGGGAACCGAGCAGTACTTC
v_gene: TRBV6-6
d_gene: TRBD1
abundance: .
j_gene: TRBJ2-7

CDR3aa: CASSVGAVSYEQYF
CDR3nt: TGTGCCAGCAGCGTAGGGGCAGTCAGCTACGAGCAGTACTTC
v_gene: TRBV9
d_gene: .
abundance: many
j_gene: TRBJ2-7

CDR3aa: CAPGTNHPRELAKNIQYF
CDR3nt: TGTGCCCCCGGGACCAATCACCCTAGGGAACTAGCCAAAAACATTCAGTACTTC
v_gene: TRBV9
d_gene: .
abundance: .
j_gene: TRBJ2-4

CDR3aa: CASSLGHSNEKLFF
CDR3nt: TGTGCCAGCAGCTTAGGACACTCCAATGAAAAACTGTTTTTT
v_gene: TRBV7-2
d_gene: .
abundance: .
j_gene: TRBJ1-4